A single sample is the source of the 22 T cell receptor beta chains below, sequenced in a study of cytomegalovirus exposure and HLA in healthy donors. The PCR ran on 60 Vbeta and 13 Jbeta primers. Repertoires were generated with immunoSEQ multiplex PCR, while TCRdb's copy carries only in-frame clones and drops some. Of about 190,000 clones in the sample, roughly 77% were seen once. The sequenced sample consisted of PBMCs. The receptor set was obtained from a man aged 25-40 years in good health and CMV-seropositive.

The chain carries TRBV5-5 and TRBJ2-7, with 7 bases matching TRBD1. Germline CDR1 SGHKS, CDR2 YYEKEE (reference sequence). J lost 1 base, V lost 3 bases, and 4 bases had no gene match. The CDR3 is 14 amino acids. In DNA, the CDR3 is TGTGCCAGCAGCTGGGGACAGAGTTCCTACGAGCAGTACTTC. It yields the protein CASSWGQSSYEQYF.

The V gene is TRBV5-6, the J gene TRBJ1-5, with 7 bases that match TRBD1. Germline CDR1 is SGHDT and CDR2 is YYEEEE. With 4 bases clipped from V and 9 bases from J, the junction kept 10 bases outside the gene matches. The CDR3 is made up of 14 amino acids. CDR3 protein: CASSAGQSVRPQHF. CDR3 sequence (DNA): TGTGCCAGCAGCGCGGGACAGTCTGTAAGGCCCCAGCATTTT.

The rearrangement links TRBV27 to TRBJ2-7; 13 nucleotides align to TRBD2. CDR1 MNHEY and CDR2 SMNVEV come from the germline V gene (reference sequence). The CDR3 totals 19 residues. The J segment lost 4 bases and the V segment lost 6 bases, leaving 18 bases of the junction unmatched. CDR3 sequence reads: CASRPGTAAGLAGRYEQYF. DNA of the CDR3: TGTGCCAGCAGACCAGGGACAGCTGCGGGACTAGCGGGAAGGTACGAGCAGTACTTC.

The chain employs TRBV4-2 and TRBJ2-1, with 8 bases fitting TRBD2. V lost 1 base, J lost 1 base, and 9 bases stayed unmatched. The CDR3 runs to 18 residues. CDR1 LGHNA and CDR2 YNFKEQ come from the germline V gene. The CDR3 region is CASSQGQQAGVSYNEQFF. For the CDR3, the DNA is TGTGCCAGCAGCCAAGGACAACAAGCGGGAGTATCCTACAATGAGCAGTTCTTC.

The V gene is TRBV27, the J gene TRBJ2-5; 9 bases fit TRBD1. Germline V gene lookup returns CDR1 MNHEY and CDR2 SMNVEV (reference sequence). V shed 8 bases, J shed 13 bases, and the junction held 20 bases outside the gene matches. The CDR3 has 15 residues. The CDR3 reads CASGPPGTGTIKRYF. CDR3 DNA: TGTGCCAGCGGCCCTCCCGGGACAGGGACAATTAAAAGGTACTTC.

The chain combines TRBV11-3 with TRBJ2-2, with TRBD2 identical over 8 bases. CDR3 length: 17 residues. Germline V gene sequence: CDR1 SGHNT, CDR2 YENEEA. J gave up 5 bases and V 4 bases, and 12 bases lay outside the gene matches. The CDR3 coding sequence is TGTGCCAGCAGCTCCCCCGCGGGTAGCGGGGCAACCGGGGAGCTGTTTTTT. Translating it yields CASSSPAGSGATGELFF.

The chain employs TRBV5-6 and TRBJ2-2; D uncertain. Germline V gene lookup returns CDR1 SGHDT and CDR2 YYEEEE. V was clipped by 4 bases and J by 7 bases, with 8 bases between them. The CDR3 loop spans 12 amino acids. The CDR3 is CASSPRYGELFF. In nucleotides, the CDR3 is TGTGCCAGCAGCCCACGGTACGGGGAGCTGTTTTTT.

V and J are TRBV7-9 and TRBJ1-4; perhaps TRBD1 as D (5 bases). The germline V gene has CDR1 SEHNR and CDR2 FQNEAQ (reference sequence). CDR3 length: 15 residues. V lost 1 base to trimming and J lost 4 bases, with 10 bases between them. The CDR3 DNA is TGTGCCAGCAGCTTAGATCAGGGTTATAATGAAAAACTGTTTTTT. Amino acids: CASSLDQGYNEKLFF.

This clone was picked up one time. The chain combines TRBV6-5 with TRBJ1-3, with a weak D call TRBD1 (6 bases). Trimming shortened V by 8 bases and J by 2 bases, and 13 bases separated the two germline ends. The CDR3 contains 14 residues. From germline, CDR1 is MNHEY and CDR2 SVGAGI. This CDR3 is CASGQGRTGNTIYF. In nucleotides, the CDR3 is TGTGCCAGCGGGCAGGGGCGGACTGGAAACACCATATATTTT.

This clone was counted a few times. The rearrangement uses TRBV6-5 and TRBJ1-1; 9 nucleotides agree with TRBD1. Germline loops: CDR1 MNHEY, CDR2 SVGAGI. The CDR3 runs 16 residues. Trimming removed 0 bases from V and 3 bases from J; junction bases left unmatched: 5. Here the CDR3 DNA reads TGTGCCAGCAGTTACTCCAGGACAGGGGTACACACTGAAGCTTTCTTT. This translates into CASSYSRTGVHTEAFF.

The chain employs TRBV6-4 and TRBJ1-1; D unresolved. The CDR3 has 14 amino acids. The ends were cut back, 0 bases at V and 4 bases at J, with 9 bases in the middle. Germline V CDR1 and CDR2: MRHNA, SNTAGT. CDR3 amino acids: CASSDSGGSTEAFF. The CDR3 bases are TGTGCCAGCAGTGACTCGGGAGGGAGCACTGAAGCTTTCTTT.

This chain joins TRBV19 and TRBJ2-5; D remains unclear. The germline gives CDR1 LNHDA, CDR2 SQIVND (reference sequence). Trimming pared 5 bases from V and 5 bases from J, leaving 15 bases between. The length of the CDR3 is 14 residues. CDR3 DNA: TGTGCCAGTAGTGTGATAAGCAATGAGGAGACCCAGTACTTC. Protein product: CASSVISNEETQYF.

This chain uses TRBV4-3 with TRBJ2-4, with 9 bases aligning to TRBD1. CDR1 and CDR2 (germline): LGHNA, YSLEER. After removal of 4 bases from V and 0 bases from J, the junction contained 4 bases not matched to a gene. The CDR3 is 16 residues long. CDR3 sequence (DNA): TGCGCCAGCAGCCCACTGGGACAGGGAGCCAAAAACATTCAGTACTTC. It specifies CASSPLGQGAKNIQYF.

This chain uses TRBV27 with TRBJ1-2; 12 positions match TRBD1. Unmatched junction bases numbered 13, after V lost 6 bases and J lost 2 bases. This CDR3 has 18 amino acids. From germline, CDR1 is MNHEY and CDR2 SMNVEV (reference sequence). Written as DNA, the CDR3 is TGTGCCAGCAGCCTACGGGGACAGGGGGCGCAGGGGAACTATGGCTACACCTTC. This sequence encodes CASSLRGQGAQGNYGYTF.

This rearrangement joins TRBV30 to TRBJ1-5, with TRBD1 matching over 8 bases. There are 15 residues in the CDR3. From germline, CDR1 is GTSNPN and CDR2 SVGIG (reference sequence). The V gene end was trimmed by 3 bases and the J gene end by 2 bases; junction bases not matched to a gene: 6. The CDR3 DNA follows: TGTGCCTGGAGGGCCCCGGACAGGGGCAATCAGCCCCAGCATTTT. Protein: CAWRAPDRGNQPQHF.

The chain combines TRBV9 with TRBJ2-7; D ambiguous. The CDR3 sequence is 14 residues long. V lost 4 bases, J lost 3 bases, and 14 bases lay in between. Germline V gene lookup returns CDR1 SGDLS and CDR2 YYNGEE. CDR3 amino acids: CASSPSRLSYEQYF. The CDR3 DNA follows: TGTGCCAGCAGCCCTAGTAGACTTAGCTACGAGCAGTACTTC.

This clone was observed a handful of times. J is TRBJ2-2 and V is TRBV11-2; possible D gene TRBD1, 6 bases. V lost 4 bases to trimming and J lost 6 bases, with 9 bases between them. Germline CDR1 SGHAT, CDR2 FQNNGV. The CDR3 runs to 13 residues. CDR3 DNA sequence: TGTGCCAGCAGCTCCCACAGGGCCGGGGAGCTGTTTTTT. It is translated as CASSSHRAGELFF.

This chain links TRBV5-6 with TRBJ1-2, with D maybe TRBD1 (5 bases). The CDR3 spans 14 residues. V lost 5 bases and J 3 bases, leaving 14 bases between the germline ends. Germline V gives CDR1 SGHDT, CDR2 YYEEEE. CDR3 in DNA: TGTGCCAGCAGATATCGACAGTCTGACTATGGCTACACCTTC. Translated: CASRYRQSDYGYTF.

The DNA for the CDR3 is TGTGCCAGCACTGTTTGGGACAGGGCGACTAACACTGAAGCTTTCTTT. Encoded protein: CASTVWDRATNTEAFF. The chain carries TRBV28 and TRBJ1-1; 9 bases are a match to TRBD1. Germline trimming cut 7 bases from V and 2 bases from J; bases unmatched to any gene: 11. This CDR3 contains 16 residues. CDR1 and CDR2 (germline): MDHEN, SYDVKM.

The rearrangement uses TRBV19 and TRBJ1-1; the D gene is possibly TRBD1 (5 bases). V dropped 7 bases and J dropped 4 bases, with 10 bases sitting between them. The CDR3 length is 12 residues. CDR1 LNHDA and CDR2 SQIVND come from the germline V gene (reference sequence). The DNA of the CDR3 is TGTGCCAGTAAGGGGCTCCCCACTGAAGCTTTCTTT. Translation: CASKGLPTEAFF.

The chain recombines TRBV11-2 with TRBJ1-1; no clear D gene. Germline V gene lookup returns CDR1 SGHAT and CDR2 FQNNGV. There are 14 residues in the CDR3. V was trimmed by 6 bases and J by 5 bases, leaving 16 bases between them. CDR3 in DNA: TGTGCCAGCAGTCCCACTAGGAAAACTACTGAAGCTTTCTTT. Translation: CASSPTRKTTEAFF.

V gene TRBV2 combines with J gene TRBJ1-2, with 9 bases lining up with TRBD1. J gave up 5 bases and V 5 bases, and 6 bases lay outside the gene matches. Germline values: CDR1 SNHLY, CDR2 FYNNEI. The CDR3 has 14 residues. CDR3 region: CASSTQGARYGYTF. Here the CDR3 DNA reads TGTGCCAGCAGTACACAGGGGGCAAGGTATGGCTACACCTTC.